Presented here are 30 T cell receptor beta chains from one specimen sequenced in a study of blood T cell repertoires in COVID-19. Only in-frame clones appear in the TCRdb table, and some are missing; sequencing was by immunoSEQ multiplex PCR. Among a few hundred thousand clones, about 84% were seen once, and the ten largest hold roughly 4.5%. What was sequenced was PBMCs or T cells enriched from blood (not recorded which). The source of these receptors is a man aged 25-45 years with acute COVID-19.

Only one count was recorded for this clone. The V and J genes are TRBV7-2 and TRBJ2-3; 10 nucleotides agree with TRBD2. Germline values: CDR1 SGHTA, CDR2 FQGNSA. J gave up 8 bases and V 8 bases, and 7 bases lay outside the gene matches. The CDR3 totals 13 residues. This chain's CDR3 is CASERGGTGTQYF. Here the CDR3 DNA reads TGTGCCAGCGAGCGGGGGGGCACTGGTACGCAGTATTTT.

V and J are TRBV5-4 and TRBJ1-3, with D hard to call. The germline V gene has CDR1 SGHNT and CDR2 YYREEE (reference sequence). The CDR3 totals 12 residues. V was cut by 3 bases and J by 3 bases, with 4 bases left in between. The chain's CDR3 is CASSSVGNTIYF. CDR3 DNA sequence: TGTGCCAGCAGCTCGGTTGGAAACACCATATATTTT.

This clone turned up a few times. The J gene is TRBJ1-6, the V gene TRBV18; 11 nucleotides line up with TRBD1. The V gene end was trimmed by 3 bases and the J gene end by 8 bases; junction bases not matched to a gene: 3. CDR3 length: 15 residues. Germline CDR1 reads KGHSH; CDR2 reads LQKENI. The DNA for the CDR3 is TGTGCCAGCTCACCGGACAGGGGGCCCGATTCACCCCTCCACTTT. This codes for CASSPDRGPDSPLHF.

CDR3 in DNA: TGTGCCAGCAGCTTTCGTTTGTTTGGCCTAGGGACATCCAACTATGGCTACACCTTC. Amino acid sequence: CASSFRLFGLGTSNYGYTF. V and J are TRBV5-4 and TRBJ1-2; tentative D call: TRBD1 (6 bases). The CDR3 totals 19 residues. Trimming stripped 2 bases from V and 2 bases from J, with 25 bases between. CDR1 and CDR2 (germline): SGHNT, YYREEE (reference sequence). Using reference TRBV5-4 and TRBJ1-2 for the parts outside the CDR3, the full variable domain is ETGVTQSPTHLIKTRGQQVTLRCSSQSGHNTVSWYQQALGQGPQFIFQYYREEENGRGNFPPRFSGLQFPNYSSELNVNALELDDSALYLCASSFRLFGLGTSNYGYTFGSGTRLTVV.

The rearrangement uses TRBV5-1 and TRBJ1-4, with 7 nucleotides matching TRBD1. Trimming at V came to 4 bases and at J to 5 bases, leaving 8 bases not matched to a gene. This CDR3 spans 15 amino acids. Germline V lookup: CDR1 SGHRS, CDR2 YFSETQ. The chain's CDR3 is CASSGRQGGNEKLFF. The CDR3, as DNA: TGCGCCAGCAGCGGAAGACAGGGCGGCAATGAAAAACTGTTTTTT.

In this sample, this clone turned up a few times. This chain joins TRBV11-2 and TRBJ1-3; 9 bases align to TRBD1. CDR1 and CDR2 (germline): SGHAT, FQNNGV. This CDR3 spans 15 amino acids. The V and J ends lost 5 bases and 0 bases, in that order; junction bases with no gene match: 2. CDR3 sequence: CASSRTGDSGNTIYF. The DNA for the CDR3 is TGTGCCAGCAGCCGGACAGGGGACTCTGGAAACACCATATATTTT.

CDR3 DNA: TGTGCCAGCAGTTACGTGGGACAGGGGAATTCACCCCTCCACTTT. This encodes CASSYVGQGNSPLHF. This chain connects TRBV6-5 to TRBJ1-6, with TRBD1 identical over 10 bases. The junction had 2 bases not matched to a gene; V was cut back by 2 bases and J by 7 bases. The CDR3 loop spans 15 amino acids. Germline V gene sequence: CDR1 MNHEY, CDR2 SVGAGI.

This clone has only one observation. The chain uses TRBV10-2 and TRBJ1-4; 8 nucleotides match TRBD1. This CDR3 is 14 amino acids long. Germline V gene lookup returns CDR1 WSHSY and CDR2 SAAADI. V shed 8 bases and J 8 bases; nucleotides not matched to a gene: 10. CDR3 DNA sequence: TGCGCCAGCGACCCAGGACAGGGTGGCGAAAAACTGTTTTTT. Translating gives CASDPGQGGEKLFF.

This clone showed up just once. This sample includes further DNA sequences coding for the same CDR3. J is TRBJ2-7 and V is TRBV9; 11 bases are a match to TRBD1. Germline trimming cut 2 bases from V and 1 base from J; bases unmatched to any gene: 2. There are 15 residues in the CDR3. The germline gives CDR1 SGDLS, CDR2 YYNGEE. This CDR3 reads CASSVGTGGSYEQYF. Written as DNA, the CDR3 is TGTGCCAGCAGCGTCGGGACAGGGGGTTCCTACGAGCAGTACTTC.

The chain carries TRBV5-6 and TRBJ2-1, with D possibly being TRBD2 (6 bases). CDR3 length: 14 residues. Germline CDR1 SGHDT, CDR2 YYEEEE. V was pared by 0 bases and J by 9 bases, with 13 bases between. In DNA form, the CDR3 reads TGTGCCAGCAGCTTGGCCGTGAGGGAGGCTGAGCAGTTCTTC. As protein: CASSLAVREAEQFF.

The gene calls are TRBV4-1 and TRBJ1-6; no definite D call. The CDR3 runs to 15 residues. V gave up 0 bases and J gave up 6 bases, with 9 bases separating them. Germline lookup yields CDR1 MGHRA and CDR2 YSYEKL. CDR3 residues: CASSQEVLFNSPLHF. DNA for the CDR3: TGCGCCAGCAGCCAAGAAGTTCTATTTAATTCACCCCTCCACTTT.

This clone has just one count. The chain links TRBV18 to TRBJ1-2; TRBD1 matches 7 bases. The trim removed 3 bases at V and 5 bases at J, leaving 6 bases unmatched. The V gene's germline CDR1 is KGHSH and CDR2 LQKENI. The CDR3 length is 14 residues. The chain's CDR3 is CASSPSGQEYGYTF. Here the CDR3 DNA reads TGTGCCAGCTCACCCTCAGGACAGGAATATGGCTACACCTTC.

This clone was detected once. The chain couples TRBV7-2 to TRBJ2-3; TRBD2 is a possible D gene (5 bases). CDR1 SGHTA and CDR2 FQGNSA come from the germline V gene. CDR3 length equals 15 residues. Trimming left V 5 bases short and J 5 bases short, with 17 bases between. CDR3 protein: CASSRLLGGGDTQYF. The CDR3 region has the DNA TGTGCCAGCAGCAGACTACTAGGAGGTGGAGATACGCAGTATTTT.

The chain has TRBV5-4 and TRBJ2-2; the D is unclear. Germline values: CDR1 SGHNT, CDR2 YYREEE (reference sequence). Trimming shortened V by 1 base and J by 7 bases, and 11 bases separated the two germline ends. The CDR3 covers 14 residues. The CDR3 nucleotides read TGTGCCAGCAGCTTGCCCACGGGTCGCGGGGAGCTGTTTTTT. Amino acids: CASSLPTGRGELFF.

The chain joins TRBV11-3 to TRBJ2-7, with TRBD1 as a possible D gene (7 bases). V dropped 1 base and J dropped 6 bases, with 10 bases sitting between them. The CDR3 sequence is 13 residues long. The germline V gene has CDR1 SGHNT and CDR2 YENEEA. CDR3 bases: TGTGCCAGCAGCTTAGCAGGGGGGCCCGAGCAGTACTTC. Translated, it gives CASSLAGGPEQYF.

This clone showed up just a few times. CDR3 sequence: CASRTSEAYEQYF. The CDR3 DNA reads TGTGCCAGTCGGACTAGCGAGGCCTACGAGCAGTACTTC. The rearrangement links TRBV19 to TRBJ2-7, with 9 bases identical to TRBD2. This CDR3 spans 13 amino acids. In germline, CDR1 is LNHDA, CDR2 SQIVND (reference sequence). The ends lost 8 bases at V and 2 bases at J; junction bases unmatched: 4.

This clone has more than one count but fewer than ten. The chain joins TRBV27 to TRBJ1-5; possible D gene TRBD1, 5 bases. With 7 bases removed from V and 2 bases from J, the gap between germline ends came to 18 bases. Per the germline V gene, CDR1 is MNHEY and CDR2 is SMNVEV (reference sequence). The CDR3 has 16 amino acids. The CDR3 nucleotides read TGTGCCAGCACCCCATTCGGGGGGGATGGCAATCAGCCCCAGCATTTT. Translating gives CASTPFGGDGNQPQHF.

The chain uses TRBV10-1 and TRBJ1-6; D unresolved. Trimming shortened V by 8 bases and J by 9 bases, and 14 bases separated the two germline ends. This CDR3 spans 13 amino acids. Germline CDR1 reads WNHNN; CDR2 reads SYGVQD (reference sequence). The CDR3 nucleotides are TGCGCCAGCTCGGGGTTCATAGGTTCACCCCTCCACTTT. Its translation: CASSGFIGSPLHF.

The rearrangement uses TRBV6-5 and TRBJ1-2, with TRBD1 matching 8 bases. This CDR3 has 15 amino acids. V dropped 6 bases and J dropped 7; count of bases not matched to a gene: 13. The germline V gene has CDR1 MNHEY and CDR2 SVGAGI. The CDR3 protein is CASRAGQGARSGYTF. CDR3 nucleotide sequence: TGTGCCAGCAGGGCTGGGCAGGGGGCCCGAAGTGGCTACACCTTC.

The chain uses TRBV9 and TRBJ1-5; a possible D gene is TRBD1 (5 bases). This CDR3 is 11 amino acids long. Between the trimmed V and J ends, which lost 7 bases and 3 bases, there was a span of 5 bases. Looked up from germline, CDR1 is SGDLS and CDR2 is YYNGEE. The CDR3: CASGHNQPQHF. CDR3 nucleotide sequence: TGTGCCAGCGGACACAATCAGCCCCAGCATTTT.

CDR3 amino acids: CASSQSSRVSYEQYF. The DNA of the CDR3 is TGCGCCAGCAGTCAGAGTTCGCGGGTAAGCTACGAGCAGTACTTC. The chain carries TRBV23-1 and TRBJ2-7, with D possibly being TRBD2 (5 bases). TRBV23-1 is assigned to the ORF class and has an uncertain function. Trimming shortened V by 3 bases and J by 3 bases, and 15 bases separated the two germline ends. This CDR3 comprises 15 residues.

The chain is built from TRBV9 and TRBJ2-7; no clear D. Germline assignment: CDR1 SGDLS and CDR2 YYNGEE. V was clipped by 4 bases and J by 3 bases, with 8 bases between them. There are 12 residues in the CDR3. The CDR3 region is CASSPTNYEQYF. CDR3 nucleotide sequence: TGTGCCAGCAGCCCTACGAACTACGAGCAGTACTTC.

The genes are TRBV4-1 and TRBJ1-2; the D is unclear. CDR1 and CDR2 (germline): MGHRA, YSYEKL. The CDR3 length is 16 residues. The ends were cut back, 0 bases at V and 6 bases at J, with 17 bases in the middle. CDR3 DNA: TGCGCCAGCAGCCAAGAGGTATCGAGGGAGTCGGATGGCTACACCTTC. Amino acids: CASSQEVSRESDGYTF.

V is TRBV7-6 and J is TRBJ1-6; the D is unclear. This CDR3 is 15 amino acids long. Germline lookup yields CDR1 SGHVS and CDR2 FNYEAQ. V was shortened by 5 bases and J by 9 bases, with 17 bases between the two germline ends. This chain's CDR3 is CASSAGNTLGSPLHF. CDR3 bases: TGTGCCAGCAGCGCAGGAAATACTTTGGGTTCACCCCTCCACTTT.

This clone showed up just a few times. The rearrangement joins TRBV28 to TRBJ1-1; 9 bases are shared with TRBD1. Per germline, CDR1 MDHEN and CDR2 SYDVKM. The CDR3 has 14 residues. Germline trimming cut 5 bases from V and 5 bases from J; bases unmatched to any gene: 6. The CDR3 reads CASSPYRGRTEAFF. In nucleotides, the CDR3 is TGTGCCAGCAGTCCCTACAGGGGGCGGACTGAAGCTTTCTTT.

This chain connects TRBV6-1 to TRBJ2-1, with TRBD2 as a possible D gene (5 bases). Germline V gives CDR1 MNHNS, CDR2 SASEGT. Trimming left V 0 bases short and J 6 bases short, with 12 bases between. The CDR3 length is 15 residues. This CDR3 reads CASSEALRGVNEQFF. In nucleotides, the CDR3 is TGTGCCAGCAGTGAAGCGCTTCGGGGTGTCAATGAGCAGTTCTTC.

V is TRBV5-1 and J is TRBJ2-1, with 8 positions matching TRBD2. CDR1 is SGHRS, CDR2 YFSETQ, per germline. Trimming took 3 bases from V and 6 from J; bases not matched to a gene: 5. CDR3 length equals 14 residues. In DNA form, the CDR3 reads TGCGCCAGCAGCTATAACGGGGGGGCCAATGAGCAGTTCTTC. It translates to CASSYNGGANEQFF.

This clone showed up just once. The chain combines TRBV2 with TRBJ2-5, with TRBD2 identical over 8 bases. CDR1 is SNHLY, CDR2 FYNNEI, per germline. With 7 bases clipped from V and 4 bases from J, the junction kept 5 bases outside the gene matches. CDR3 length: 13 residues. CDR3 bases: TGTGCCAGCAATCGGGAGGGTGCAGAGACCCAGTACTTC. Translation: CASNREGAETQYF.

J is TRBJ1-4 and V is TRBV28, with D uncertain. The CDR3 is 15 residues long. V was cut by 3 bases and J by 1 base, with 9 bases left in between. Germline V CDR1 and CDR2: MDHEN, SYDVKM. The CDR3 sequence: CASSFFSLTNEKLFF. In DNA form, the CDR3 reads TGTGCCAGCAGTTTTTTTTCCCTAACTAATGAAAAACTGTTTTTT.

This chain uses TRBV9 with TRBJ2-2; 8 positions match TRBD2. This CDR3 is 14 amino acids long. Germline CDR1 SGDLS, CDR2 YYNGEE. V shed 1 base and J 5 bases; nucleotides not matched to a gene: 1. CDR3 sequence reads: CASSVSGGTGELFF. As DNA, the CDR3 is TGTGCCAGCAGCGTATCGGGAGGGACCGGGGAGCTGTTTTTT.